Sequencing of this T cell receptor beta chain was carried out in a study of human T cells and chemical hapten exposure. General study points: Since the donors had alopecia, their immune response may not be the same as that of healthy people. Significantly greater numbers of large CDR3 similarity clusters came from expanded TCRs than from controls.

Time point: patch test 1, 2 weeks after DPC sensitization. Indicated treatment: therapeutic diphenylcyclopropenone sensitization with weekly scalp DPC. The germline gives CDR1 SQVTM, CDR2 ANQGSEA. This CDR3 has 12 residues. V was shortened by 3 bases and J by 8 bases, with 13 bases between the two germline ends. This clonotype has at least ten counts. Its antigen is unidentified. Individual cDNA molecules in this library carried unique molecular identifiers. MiXCR was run by TCRdb on the RACE reads, yielding one entry per CDR3 protein. The repertoire has about 380,000 distinct CDR3 sequences, approximately 4.4% of them found once; the top ten carry under 3%.

This receptor was obtained from a woman aged 50 to 60 with alopecia areata. Some clones in this sample may be carry-over from other donors' samples. The gene calls are TRBV29-1 and TRBJ1-2; D uncertain. The input for sequencing was whole blood, taken in connection with sensitization to the hapten diphenylcyclopropenone (DPC). The CDR3 nucleotides read TGCAGCGTTGACAGGACGGAAGGCGGCTACACCTTC. Protein product: CSVDRTEGGYTF.